This record concerns one T cell receptor beta chain sequence. Original analysis: Amplified reference gene primers provided the basis for estimating nucleated cell counts. TCRdb's copy holds only in-frame clones and misses some; the assay was immunoSEQ multiplex PCR. Clone size and the V and J calls come from that table; the DNA yielded D and trimming. The sample yields about 210,000 clones, 88% seen once. The CDR3 has 19 amino acids. These data belong to a study of blood T cell repertoires in COVID-19. The wider study: Sources were T cells, B-cell-depleted T cells, or PBMCs; the material itself was cDNA or gDNA.

The TCR sequence derives from a woman aged 40-49 years with acute COVID-19. This chain uses TRBV21-1 with TRBJ2-3; the table's D gene call, TRBD2, was not cross checked with the DNA. TRBV21-1 is noted as a pseudogene. The sequencing sample was made of PBMCs or T cells enriched from blood (not recorded which). The CDR3 DNA reads as TGTGCCAGCAGCCCTCAACCCGTGGGTCAGCGGGAACGCACAGATACGCAGTATTTT. This codes for CASSPQPVGQRERTDTQYF.